The 9 T cell receptor beta chains in this list originate from one sample, sequenced in a study of human CD8 memory T cell subsets (TCRdb year 2020). A Human TCR Profiling Kit was used to prepare UMI-labeled 5' RACE TCRbeta libraries. Each CDR3 protein sequence appears as one entry after TCRdb reprocessed the reads, and no DNA is included. This sample's table has entries for several thousand distinct CDR3 sequences. The leading ten clones occupy more than 20% of the sample. What was sequenced was CD8+ T cells from PBMCs. These receptors originate from a human donor in good health.

The chain couples TRBV5-8 to TRBJ1-3. The germline gives CDR1 SGHTS, CDR2 YDEGEE. CDR3 length: 17 residues. The CDR3 spells CASSLLGGPISGSTIYF.

V gene TRBV7-9 combines with J gene TRBJ2-5; TCRdb names TRBD1, which stays unverified in the absence of DNA. The CDR3 runs 13 residues. CDR1 and CDR2 (germline): SEHNR, FQNEAQ (reference sequence). CDR3 sequence reads: CASNPGGGETQYF.

The rearrangement links TRBV5-1 to TRBJ1-1; with no DNA, the TCRdb D assignment of TRBD1 cannot be verified. Germline V lookup: CDR1 SGHRS, CDR2 YFSETQ. The CDR3 runs to 16 residues. The CDR3 sequence is CASSSAATTVNTEAFF.

The chain carries TRBV5-1 and TRBJ2-1; TCRdb's assignment of TRBD2 cannot be checked, as there is no DNA. The CDR3 spans 16 residues. Germline loops: CDR1 SGHRS, CDR2 YFSETQ. The CDR3 sequence: CASSLKASGIWNEQFF. The full variable domain, completed using reference TRBV5-1 and TRBJ2-1, is KAGVTQTPRYLIKTRGQQVTLSCSPISGHRSVSWYQQTPGQGLQFLFEYFSETQRNKGNFPGRFSGRQFSNSRSEMNVSTLELGDSALYLCASSLKASGIWNEQFFGPGTRLTVL.

V is TRBV4-1 and J is TRBJ1-1. The CDR3 runs to 14 residues. Per the germline V gene, CDR1 is MGHRA and CDR2 is YSYEKL. The CDR3 sequence is CASSYDVSVTEAFF.

The V and J genes are TRBV6-4 and TRBJ1-6; TCRdb reports TRBD1, a call that lacks DNA to check it against. CDR1 and CDR2 (germline): MRHNA, SNTAGT. The CDR3 loop spans 15 amino acids. This CDR3 reads CASSDFGGSNSPLHF.

V is TRBV9 and J is TRBJ2-1. This CDR3 is 12 amino acids long. The V gene's germline CDR1 is SGDLS and CDR2 YYNGEE. The CDR3 loop reads CASSVMVNEQFF.

This clonotype is labeled medium-sized based on frequency. The gene calls are TRBV25-1 and TRBJ2-1; TCRdb proposes TRBD1, but this gene call is untestable without DNA. In germline, CDR1 is MGHDK, CDR2 SYGVNS. The CDR3 totals 14 residues. This CDR3 is CASSEGGNYNEQFF.

The rearrangement joins TRBV11-2 to TRBJ2-1; lacking DNA, the TRBD2 call made by TCRdb goes unchecked. The germline gives CDR1 SGHAT, CDR2 FQNNGV. The CDR3 consists of 17 residues. CDR3 region: CASSGGLAGDRDNEQFF.